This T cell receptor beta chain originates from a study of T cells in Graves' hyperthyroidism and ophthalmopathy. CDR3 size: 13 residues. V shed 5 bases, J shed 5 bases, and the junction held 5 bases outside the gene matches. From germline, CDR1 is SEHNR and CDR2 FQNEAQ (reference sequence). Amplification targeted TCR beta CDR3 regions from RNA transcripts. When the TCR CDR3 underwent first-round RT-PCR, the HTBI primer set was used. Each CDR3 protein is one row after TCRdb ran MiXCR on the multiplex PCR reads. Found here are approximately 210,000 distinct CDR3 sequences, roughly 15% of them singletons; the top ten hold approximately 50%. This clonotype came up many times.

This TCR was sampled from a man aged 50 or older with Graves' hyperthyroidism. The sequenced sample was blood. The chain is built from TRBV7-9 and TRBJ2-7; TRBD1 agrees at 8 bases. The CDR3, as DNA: TGTGCCAGCAGCATTGGACAGGGTGACGAGCAGTACTTC. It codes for CASSIGQGDEQYF.